This T cell receptor beta chain was retrieved from a study of shared clonotypes between healthy human individuals. Points from the study as a whole: Some naive CD4 clonotypes, 4% to 6%, turned up in common across several donors. Limitation of the genetic and exposure-history diversity represented came from the few donors.

Naivety among CD8 cells was defined by CD45RO negativity and positive CCR7 selection, thereby excluding terminally differentiated effector memory CD45RA+ cells. Comments on this clone: The antigen remains unidentified.

The CDR3 contains 16 residues. Germline assignment: CDR1 SEHNR and CDR2 FQNEAQ (reference sequence). The V gene lost 5 bases and the J gene lost 1 base, with 17 bases spanning the gap. The repertoire was sequenced with immunoSEQ multiplex PCR; TCRdb's copy has only in-frame clones and lacks some. The data hold about 1.9 million clones, with about 93% observed a single time. Sequenced material: naive CD8+ T cells from PBMCs. This chain links TRBV7-9 with TRBJ2-5; D possibly corresponds to TRBD2 (6 bases). This TCR was recovered from a young man in good health. Some clones in this sample may be carry-over from other donors' samples. The DNA for the CDR3 is TGTGCCAGCAGCGAGAGCGGCGGCGGGGTCCAAGAGACCCAGTACTTC. Encoded protein: CASSESGGGVQETQYF.